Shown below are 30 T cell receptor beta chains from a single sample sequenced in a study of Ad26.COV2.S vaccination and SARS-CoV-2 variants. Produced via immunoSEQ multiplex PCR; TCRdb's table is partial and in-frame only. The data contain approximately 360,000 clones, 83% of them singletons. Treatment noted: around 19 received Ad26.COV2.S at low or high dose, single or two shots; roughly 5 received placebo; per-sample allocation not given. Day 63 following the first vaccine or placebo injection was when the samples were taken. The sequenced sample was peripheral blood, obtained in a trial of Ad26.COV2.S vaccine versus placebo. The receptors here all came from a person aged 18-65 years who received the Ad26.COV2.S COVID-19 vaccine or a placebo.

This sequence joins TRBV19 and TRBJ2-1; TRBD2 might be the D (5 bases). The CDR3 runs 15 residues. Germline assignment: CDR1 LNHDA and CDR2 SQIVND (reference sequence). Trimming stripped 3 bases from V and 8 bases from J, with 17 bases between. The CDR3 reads CASSINGNLVYEQFF. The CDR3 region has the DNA TGTGCCAGTAGTATCAACGGGAACCTCGTCTATGAGCAGTTCTTC.

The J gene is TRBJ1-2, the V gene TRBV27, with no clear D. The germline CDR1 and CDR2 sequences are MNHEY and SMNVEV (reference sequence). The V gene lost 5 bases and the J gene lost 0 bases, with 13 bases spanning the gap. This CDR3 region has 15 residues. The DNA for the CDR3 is TGTGCCAGCAGTACCTCACAAAGGGCTAACTATGGCTACACCTTC. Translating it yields CASSTSQRANYGYTF.

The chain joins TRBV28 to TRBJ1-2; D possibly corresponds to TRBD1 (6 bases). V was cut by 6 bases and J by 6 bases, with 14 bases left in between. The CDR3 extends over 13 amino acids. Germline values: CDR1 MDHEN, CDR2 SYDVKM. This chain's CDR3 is CASSTRGFDGYTF. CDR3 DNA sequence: TGTGCCAGCAGCACCAGGGGATTCGATGGCTACACCTTC.

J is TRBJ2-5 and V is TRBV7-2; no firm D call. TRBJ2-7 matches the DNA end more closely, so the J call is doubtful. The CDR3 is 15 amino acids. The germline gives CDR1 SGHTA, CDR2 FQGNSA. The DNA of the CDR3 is TGTGCCAGCAGCTTAGAGTCCCTTTACTCCTACGAGCAGTACTTC. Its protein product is CASSLESLYSYEQYF.

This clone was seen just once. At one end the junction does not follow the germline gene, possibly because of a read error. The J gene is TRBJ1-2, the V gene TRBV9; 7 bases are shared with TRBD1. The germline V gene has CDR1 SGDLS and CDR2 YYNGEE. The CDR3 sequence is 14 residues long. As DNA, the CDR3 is TGTGCCAGCAGCGTAGAAGACAGGGACTATGGCTACGCCTTC. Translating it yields CASSVEDRDYGYAF.

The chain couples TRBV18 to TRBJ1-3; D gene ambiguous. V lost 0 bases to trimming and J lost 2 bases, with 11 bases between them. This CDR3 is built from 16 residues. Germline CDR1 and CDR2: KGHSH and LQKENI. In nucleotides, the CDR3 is TGTGCCAGCTCACCACCCGGGGAAGGTGCTGGAAACACCATATATTTT. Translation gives CASSPPGEGAGNTIYF.

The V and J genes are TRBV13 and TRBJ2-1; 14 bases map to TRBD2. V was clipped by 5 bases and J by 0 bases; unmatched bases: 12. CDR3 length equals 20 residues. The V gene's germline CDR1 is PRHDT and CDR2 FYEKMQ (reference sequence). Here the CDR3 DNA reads TGTGCCAGCAGCCCAATTAGGACTAGCGGGAGGAAGAGCTCCTACAATGAGCAGTTCTTC. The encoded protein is CASSPIRTSGRKSSYNEQFF.

Here the CDR3 DNA reads TGTGCCAGCAGCGTAGACGCAGGGGGCGGGAATGAAAAACTGTTTTTT. Protein product: CASSVDAGGGNEKLFF. The chain links TRBV9 to TRBJ1-4; TRBD1 matches 8 bases. Germline V CDR1 and CDR2: SGDLS, YYNGEE. V was clipped by 0 bases and J by 5 bases; unmatched bases: 6. The CDR3 runs 16 residues.

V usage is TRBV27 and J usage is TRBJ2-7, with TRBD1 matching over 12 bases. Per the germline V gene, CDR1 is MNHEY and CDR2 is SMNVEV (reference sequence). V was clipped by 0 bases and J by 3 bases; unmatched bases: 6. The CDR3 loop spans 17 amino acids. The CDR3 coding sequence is TGTGCCAGCAGTTTATCGGGGACAGGGGGCGGCATCTACGAGCAGTACTTC. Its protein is CASSLSGTGGGIYEQYF.

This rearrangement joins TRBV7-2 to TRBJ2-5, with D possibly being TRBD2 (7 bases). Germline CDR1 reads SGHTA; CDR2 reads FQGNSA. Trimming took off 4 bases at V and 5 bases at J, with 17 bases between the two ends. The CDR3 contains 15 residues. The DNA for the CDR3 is TGTGCCAGCAGCTCCCTAGGGGGGGCAGGGGAGACCCAGTACTTC. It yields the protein CASSSLGGAGETQYF.

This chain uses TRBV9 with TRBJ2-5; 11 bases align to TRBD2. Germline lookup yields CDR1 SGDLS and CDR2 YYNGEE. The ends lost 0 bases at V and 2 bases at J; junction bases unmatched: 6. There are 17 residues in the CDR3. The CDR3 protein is CASSVGLAGGSQETQYF. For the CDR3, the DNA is TGTGCCAGCAGCGTAGGGCTAGCGGGGGGTAGTCAAGAGACCCAGTACTTC.

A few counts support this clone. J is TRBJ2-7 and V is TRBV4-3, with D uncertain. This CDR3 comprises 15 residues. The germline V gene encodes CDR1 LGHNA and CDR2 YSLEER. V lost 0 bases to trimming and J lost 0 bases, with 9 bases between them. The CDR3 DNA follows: TGCGCCAGCAGCCAAGACAGAAGCTACTCCTACGAGCAGTACTTC. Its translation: CASSQDRSYSYEQYF.

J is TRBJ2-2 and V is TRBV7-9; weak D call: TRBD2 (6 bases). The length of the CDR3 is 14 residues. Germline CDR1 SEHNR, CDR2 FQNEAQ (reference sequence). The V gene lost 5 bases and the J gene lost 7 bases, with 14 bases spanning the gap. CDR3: CASSIGGSFGELFF. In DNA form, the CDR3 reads TGTGCCAGCAGCATTGGGGGGAGTTTCGGGGAGCTGTTTTTT. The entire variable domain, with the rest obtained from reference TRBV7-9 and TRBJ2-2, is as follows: DTGVSQNPRHKITKRGQNVTFRCDPISEHNRLYWYRQTLGQGPEFLTYFQNEAQLEKSRLLSDRFSAERPKGSFSTLEIQRTEQGDSAMYLCASSIGGSFGELFFGEGSRLTVL.

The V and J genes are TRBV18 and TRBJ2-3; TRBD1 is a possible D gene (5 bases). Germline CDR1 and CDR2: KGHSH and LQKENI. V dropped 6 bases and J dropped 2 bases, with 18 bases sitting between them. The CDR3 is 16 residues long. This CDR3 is CASSLFTGLATDTQYF. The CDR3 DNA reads TGTGCCAGCTCCCTCTTTACAGGTTTAGCCACAGATACGCAGTATTTT.

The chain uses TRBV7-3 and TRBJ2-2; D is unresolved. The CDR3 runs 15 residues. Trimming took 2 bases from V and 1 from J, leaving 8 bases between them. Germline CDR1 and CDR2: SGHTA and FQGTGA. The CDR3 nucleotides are TGTGCCAGCAGCTTATCACCGCTGAACACCGGGGAGCTGTTTTTT. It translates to CASSLSPLNTGELFF.

The CDR3 region has the DNA TGTGCCAGCAGCTTATCAGGCCAGCAGTACTTC. This translates into CASSLSGQQYF. This chain connects TRBV5-6 to TRBJ2-7, with D unclear. The ends were cut back, 2 bases at V and 8 bases at J, with 8 bases in the middle. This CDR3 contains 11 residues. Germline V CDR1 and CDR2: SGHDT, YYEEEE.

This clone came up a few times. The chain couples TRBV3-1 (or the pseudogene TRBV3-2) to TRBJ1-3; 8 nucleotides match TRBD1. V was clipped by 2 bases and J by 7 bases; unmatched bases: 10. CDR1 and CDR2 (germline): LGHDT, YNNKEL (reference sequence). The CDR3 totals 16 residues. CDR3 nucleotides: TGTGCCAGCAGCCAACAGGGGGCTCGACTCTGGAACACCATATATTTT. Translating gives CASSQQGARLWNTIYF.

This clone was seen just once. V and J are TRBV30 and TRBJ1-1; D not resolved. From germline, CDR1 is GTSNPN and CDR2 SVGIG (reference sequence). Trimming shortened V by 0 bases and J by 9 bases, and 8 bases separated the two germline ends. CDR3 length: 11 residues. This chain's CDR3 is CAWSVQSKAFF. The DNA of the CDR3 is TGTGCCTGGAGTGTACAGTCAAAAGCTTTCTTT.

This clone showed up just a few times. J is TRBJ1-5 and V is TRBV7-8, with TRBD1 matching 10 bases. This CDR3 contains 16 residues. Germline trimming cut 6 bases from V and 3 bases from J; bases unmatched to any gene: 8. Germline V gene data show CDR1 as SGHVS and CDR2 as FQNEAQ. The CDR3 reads CASSSGQGVNNQPQHF. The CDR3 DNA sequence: TGTGCCAGCAGTTCCGGACAGGGGGTGAACAATCAGCCCCAGCATTTT.

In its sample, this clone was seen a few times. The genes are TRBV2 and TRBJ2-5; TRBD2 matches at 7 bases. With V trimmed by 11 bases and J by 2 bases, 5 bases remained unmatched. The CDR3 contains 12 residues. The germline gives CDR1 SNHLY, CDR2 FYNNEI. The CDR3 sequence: CAGREDQETQYF. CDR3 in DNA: TGTGCCGGCCGGGAGGATCAAGAGACCCAGTACTTC.

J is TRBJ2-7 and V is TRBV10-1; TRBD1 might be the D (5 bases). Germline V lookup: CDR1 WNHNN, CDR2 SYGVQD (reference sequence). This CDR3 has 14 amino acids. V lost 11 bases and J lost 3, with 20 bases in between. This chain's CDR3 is CAPELAQDIYEQYF. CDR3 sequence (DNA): TGCGCCCCCGAGTTGGCACAGGACATCTACGAGCAGTACTTC.

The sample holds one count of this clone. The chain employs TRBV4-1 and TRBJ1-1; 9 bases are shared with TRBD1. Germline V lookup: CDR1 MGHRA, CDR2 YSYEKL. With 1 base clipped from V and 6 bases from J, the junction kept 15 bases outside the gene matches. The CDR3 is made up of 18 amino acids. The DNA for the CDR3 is TGCGCCAGCAGCCAAGTAACCCTTGCCCGAAGACAGGGGGCTGAAGCTTTCTTT. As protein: CASSQVTLARRQGAEAFF.

The CDR3 DNA is TGTGCCAGCAGCCCCCGGGACAGGGTGGACGAGCAGTACTTC. Protein sequence: CASSPRDRVDEQYF. This chain uses TRBV7-9 with TRBJ2-7; TRBD1 aligns across 9 bases. This CDR3 has 14 residues. J was trimmed by 5 bases and V by 5 bases; bases with no gene match: 7. CDR1 is SEHNR and CDR2 is FQNEAQ in the germline V gene (reference sequence). Filled out from reference TRBV7-9 and TRBJ2-7, the complete variable domain reads DTGVSQNPRHKITKRGQNVTFRCDPISEHNRLYWYRQTLGQGPEFLTYFQNEAQLEKSRLLSDRFSAERPKGSFSTLEIQRTEQGDSAMYLCASSPRDRVDEQYFGPGTRLTVT.

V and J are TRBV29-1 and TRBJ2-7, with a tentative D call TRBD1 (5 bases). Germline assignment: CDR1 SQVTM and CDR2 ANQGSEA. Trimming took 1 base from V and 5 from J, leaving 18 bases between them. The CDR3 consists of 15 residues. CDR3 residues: CSVEVGSAGSDEQYF. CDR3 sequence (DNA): TGCAGCGTTGAAGTCGGGTCGGCAGGGTCTGACGAGCAGTACTTC.

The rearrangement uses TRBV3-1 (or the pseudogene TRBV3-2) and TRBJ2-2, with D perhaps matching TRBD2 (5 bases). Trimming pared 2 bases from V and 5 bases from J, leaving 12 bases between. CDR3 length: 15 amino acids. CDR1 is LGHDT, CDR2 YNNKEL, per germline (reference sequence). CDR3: CASSQRTHRTGELFF. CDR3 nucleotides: TGTGCCAGCAGCCAAAGGACTCACAGAACCGGGGAGCTGTTTTTT.

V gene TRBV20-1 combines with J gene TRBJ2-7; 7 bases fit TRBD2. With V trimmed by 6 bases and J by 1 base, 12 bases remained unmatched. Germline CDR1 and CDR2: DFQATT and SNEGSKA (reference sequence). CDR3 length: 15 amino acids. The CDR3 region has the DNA TGCAGTGCAAGTTGGGGCGGCGGGGGTTCCTACGAGCAGTACTTC. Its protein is CSASWGGGGSYEQYF.

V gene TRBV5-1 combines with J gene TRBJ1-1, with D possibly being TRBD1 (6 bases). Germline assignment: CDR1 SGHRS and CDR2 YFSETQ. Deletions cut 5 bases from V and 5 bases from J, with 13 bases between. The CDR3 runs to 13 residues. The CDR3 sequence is CASREGEVTEAFF. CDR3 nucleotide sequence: TGCGCCAGCAGGGAGGGGGAGGTTACTGAAGCTTTCTTT.

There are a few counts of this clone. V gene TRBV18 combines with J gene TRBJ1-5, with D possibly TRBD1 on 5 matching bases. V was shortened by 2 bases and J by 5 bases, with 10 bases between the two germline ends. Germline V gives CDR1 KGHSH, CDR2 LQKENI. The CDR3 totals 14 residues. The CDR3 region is CASSPTGQHQPQHF. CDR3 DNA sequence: TGTGCCAGCTCACCAACAGGTCAGCATCAGCCCCAGCATTTT. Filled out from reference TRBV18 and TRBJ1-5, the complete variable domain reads NAGVMQNPRHLVRRRGQEARLRCSPMKGHSHVYWYRQLPEEGLKFMVYLQKENIIDESGMPKERFSAEFPKEGPSILRIQQVVRGDSAAYFCASSPTGQHQPQHFGDGTRLSIL.

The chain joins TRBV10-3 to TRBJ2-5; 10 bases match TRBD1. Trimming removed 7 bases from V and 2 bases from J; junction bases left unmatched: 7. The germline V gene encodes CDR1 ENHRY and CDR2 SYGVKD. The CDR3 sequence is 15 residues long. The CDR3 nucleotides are TGTGCCATCAAGAGTCCGGGACAGGGGCAAGAGACCCAGTACTTC. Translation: CAIKSPGQGQETQYF.

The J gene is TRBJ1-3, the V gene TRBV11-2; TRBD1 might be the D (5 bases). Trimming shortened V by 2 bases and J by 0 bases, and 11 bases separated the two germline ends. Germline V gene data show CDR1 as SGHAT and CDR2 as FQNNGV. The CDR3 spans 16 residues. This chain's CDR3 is CASSLQQALSGNTIYF. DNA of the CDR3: TGTGCCAGCAGCTTACAACAGGCGCTCTCTGGAAACACCATATATTTT.